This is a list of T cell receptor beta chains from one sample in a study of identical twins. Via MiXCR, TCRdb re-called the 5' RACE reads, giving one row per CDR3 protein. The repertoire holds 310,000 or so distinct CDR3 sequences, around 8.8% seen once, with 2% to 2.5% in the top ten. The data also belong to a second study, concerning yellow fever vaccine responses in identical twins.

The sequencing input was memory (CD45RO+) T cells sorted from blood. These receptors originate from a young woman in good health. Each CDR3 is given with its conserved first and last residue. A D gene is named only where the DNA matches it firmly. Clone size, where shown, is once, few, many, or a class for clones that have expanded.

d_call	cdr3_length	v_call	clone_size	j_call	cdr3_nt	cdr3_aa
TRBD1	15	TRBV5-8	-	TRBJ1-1	TGTGCCAGCAGCGCGACAGGGGGCGCGAAAACTGAAGCTTTCTTT	CASSATGGAKTEAFF
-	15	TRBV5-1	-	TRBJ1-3	TGCGCCAGCAGCGAGGACGGGGACTCTGGAAACACCATATATTTT	CASSEDGDSGNTIYF
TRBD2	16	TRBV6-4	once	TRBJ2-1	TGTGCCAGCAGCGATTCCGGGACTAGCGGGGGCAATGAGCAGTTCTTC	CASSDSGTSGGNEQFF
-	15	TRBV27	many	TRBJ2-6	TGTGCCAGCGGGTTAATAAGCTCTGGGGCCAACGTCCTGACTTTC	CASGLISSGANVLTF
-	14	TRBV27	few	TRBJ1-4	TGTGCCAGCACCCCCGGTGACGGGCGAGGAAAACTGTTTTTT	CASTPGDGRGKLFF
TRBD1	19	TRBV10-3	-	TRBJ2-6	TGTGCCATCAGTGGCCTCGTGACAGGGGGCGCGCGTGGGGCCAACGTCCTGACTTTC	CAISGLVTGGARGANVLTF
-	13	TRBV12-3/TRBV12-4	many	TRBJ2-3	TGTGCCAGCAGTTTACGAGGTTCAGATACGCAGTATTTT	CASSLRGSDTQYF
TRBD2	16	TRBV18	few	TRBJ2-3	TGTGCCAGCTCACCACCAACTAGCGGGGGCACAGATACGCAGTATTTT	CASSPPTSGGTDTQYF
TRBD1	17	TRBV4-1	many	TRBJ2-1	TGCGCCAGCAGCCAAGGGACGGGACAGGGGACCTACAATGAGCAGTTCTTC	CASSQGTGQGTYNEQFF
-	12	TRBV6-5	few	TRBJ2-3	TGTGCCAGCAGTTCCCAGACAGATACGCAGTATTTT	CASSSQTDTQYF
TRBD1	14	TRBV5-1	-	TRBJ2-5	TGCGCCAGCAGCGCAGGACAGGGTCGAGAGACCCAGTACTTC	CASSAGQGRETQYF
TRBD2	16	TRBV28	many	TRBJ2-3	TGTGCCAGCAGTTACCGGACTAGCGGGGGAAGAGATACGCAGTATTTT	CASSYRTSGGRDTQYF
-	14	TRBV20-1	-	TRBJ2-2	TGCAGTGCTAGAAGTACGAGGGACACCGGGGAGCTGTTTTTT	CSARSTRDTGELFF
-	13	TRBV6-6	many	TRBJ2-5	TGTGCCAGCAGTTACTCAGGGCAAGAGACCCAGTACTTC	CASSYSGQETQYF
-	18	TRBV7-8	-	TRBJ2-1	TGTGCCAGCAGTCCTAGCCCCAGGCGGGATAGCTCCTACAATGAGCAGTTCTTC	CASSPSPRRDSSYNEQFF
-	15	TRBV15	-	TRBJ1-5	TGTGCCACCAGCAGAGATCAGAACACAAATCAGCCCCAGCATTTT	CATSRDQNTNQPQHF
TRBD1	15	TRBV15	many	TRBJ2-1	TGTGCCCTTAAACCACTCACGGGACAGTGGGATGAGCAGTTCTTC	CALKPLTGQWDEQFF
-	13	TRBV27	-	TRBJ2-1	TGTGCCAGCAGTTTACGGGGGATGAATGAGCAGTTCTTC	CASSLRGMNEQFF
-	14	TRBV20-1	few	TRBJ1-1	TGCAGTGCTAGCCACGGGACCCTGAACACTGAAGCTTTCTTT	CSASHGTLNTEAFF
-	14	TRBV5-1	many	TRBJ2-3	TGCGCCAGCAGCTTGGAGGCCTCCGGGGATACGCAGTATTTT	CASSLEASGDTQYF
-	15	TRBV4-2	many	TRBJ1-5	TGTGCCAGCAGCCAAGATCGGGCGTCAGATCAGCCCCAGCATTTT	CASSQDRASDQPQHF
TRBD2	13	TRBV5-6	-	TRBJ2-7	TGTGCCAGCAGCCGGACTAGCGGCTACGAGCAGTACTTC	CASSRTSGYEQYF
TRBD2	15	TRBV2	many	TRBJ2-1	TGTGCCAGCAACCCCGGGGGGGGTAGGGTGGATGAGCAGTTCTTC	CASNPGGGRVDEQFF
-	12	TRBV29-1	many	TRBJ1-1	TGCAGCGTTGCGTTCGGGGTCACTGAAGCTTTCTTT	CSVAFGVTEAFF
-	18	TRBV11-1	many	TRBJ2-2	TGTGCCAGCAGCAACCCTTCCTCAGCGGGCGCGAACACCGGGGAGCTGTTTTTT	CASSNPSSAGANTGELFF
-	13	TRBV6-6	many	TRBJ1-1	TGTGCCAGCAGCCTCCACGCCAACTCTGAAGCTTTCTTT	CASSLHANSEAFF
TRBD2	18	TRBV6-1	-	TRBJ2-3	TGTGCCAGCAGTGTCGATGGCGGGGGGTCGACCGGCACAGATACGCAGTATTTT	CASSVDGGGSTGTDTQYF
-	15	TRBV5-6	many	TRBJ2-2	TGTGCCAGCAGCTTGCGGGGGATGAACACCGGGGAGCTGTTTTTT	CASSLRGMNTGELFF
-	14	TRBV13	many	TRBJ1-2	TGTGCCAGCAGCTTAAATCTCCTCCCAAGTGGCTACACCTTC	CASSLNLLPSGYTF
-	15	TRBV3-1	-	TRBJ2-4	TGTGCCAGCAGCCAAGTTTTTGAAGCCAAAAACATTCAGTACTTC	CASSQVFEAKNIQYF
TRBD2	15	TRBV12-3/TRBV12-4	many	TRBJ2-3	TGTGCCAGCAGTTTTGGCGGGAGGTATGCAGATACGCAGTATTTT	CASSFGGRYADTQYF
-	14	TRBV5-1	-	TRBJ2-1	TGCGCCAGCAGCTTATTCGAGGGGATAAATGGGCAGTTCTTC	CASSLFEGINGQFF
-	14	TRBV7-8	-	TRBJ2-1	TGTGCCAGCAGCGCGCTCGAGCATGGCAATGAGCAGTTCTTC	CASSALEHGNEQFF
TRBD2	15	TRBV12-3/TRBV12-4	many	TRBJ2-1	TGTGCCAGCAGTTTAAACGGGAGGCTCGGGAATGAGCAGTTCTTC	CASSLNGRLGNEQFF
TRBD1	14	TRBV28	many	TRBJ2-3	TGTGCCAGCAGATCGACAGGGATCACAGATACGCAGTATTTT	CASRSTGITDTQYF
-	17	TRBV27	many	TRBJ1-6	TGTGCCAGCAGAACCTTGGGCAGGAGCTCCTATAATTCACCCCTCCACTTT	CASRTLGRSSYNSPLHF
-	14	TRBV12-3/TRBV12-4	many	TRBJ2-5	TGTGCCAGCAGTTTAGTGGGGTCCGACGAGACCCAGTACTTC	CASSLVGSDETQYF
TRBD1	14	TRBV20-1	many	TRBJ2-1	TGCAGTGCCAACAGGGGGCTTTCCTACAATGAGCAGTTCTTC	CSANRGLSYNEQFF
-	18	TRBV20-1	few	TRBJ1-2	TGCAGTGCTAGAGATTTTGGGGCGGGAAGGCCTTTAAACTATGGCTACACCTTC	CSARDFGAGRPLNYGYTF
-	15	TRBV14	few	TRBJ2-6	TGTGCCAGCAGCCAAGCGGGGGTAGGGGCCAACGTCCTGACTTTC	CASSQAGVGANVLTF
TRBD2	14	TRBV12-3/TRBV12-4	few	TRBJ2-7	TGTGCCAGTGGGAGGACTAGCGGGTTTTACGAGCAGTACTTC	CASGRTSGFYEQYF
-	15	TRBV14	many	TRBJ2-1	TGTGCCAGCAGCCAAAGCAGGAGCTCCTACAATGAGCAGTTCTTC	CASSQSRSSYNEQFF
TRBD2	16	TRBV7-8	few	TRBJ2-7	TGTGCCAGCAGCACAAGGACTAGCGGGTTGGGGTACGAGCAGTACTTC	CASSTRTSGLGYEQYF